This is a list of T cell receptor beta chains from one sample in a study of CD8 T cells in ankylosing spondylitis. TCRdb analysed the 5' RACE reads with MiXCR anew, one entry per CDR3 protein. This table has around 300,000 distinct CDR3 sequences, about 15% appearing once. Material: blood, either unsorted or a sorted T cell fraction (not recorded which). The receptor source for this set is a male donor with ankylosing spondylitis or in good health (not recorded which). The CDR3 runs from the conserved cysteine through the conserved F or W. The D gene is left open where the match is weak.

D: TRBD1
V: TRBV12-3/TRBV12-4
CDR3: CASSLSAGGQETQYF

D: TRBD1
V: TRBV12-3/TRBV12-4
CDR3: CASSARDRGSEEYF

D: TRBD2
V: TRBV12-3/TRBV12-4
CDR3: CASSLVLADSTDTQYF

D: -
V: TRBV5-1
CDR3: CASSAQDPTTQYF

D: -
V: TRBV27
CDR3: CASSWDRANTEAFF

D: TRBD2
V: TRBV6-1
CDR3: CASSRSLKGGNGELFF

D: -
V: TRBV20-1
CDR3: CSARDRAGPQHF

D: TRBD1
V: TRBV10-3
CDR3: CAIASGTGDGKTQYF

D: -
V: TRBV3-1
CDR3: CASSQAGYNQPQHF

D: -
V: TRBV7-9
CDR3: CASSVRGGNQPQHF

D: TRBD1
V: TRBV7-2
CDR3: CASSSQTGFSSYEQYF

D: TRBD1
V: TRBV5-1
CDR3: CAIPQGGQPNEKLFF

D: -
V: TRBV12-3/TRBV12-4
CDR3: CASRGTGGEQYF

D: -
V: TRBV7-2
CDR3: CASSLVSQPYGYTF

D: TRBD2
V: TRBV5-6
CDR3: CASSRRTSGTPLDEQFF

D: TRBD2
V: TRBV4-2
CDR3: CASRPGTSGSISTDTQYF

D: -
V: TRBV5-1
CDR3: CASSPLPDRYSGANVLTF

D: -
V: TRBV5-1
CDR3: CASSLDGDTDTQYF

D: -
V: TRBV2
CDR3: CASSPTGLANQPQHF

D: -
V: TRBV21-1
CDR3: CASSPCSAGGPNNEQFF

D: -
V: TRBV12-3/TRBV12-4
CDR3: CASSVGEGGYTF

D: -
V: TRBV12-3/TRBV12-4
CDR3: CASSLAGPFNEQFF

D: -
V: TRBV4-2
CDR3: CASSQVERANIQYF

D: -
V: TRBV20-1
CDR3: CSARWVDEDTQYF

D: TRBD2
V: TRBV12-3/TRBV12-4
CDR3: CASKPSGRGGSEQFF

D: -
V: TRBV5-1
CDR3: CASSLMGPTNEKLFF